A single sample is the source of the 4 T cell receptor beta chains below, sequenced in a study of radiotherapy plus CTLA-4 blockade in lung cancer. The data were produced by immunoSEQ multiplex PCR, yet TCRdb's version contains in-frame clones alone and is incomplete. The table has 90,000 or so clones, 70% to 90% seen once. The sequencing used peripheral blood, collected from a patient treated with radiotherapy plus ipilimumab. All receptors come from a human donor with non-small cell lung cancer who had a partial response to radiotherapy plus ipilimumab.

The V call is TRBV7-2, the J call TRBJ2-2; TRBD2 matches at 8 bases. Germline loops: CDR1 SGHTA, CDR2 FQGNSA. The CDR3 consists of 15 residues. V lost 5 bases to trimming and J lost 6 bases; unmatched junction nucleotides: 8. The chain's CDR3 is CASSPDNGRAGELFF. The CDR3 DNA sequence: TGTGCCAGCAGCCCGGACAACGGGAGGGCCGGGGAGCTGTTTTTT. The full variable domain, in which reference TRBV7-2 and TRBJ2-2 provide the parts outside the CDR3, is GAGVSQSPSNKVTEKGKDVELRCDPISGHTALYWYRQSLGQGLEFLIYFQGNSAPDKSGLPSDRFSAERTGGSVSTLTIQRTQQEDSAVYLCASSPDNGRAGELFFGEGSRLTVL.

This chain joins TRBV18 and TRBJ1-1, with unresolved D. V lost 2 bases and J lost 5, with 6 bases in between. The CDR3 totals 12 residues. Germline-derived CDR1 and CDR2 are KGHSH and LQKENI. The CDR3 loop reads CASSPWQTEAFF. The CDR3 bases are TGTGCCAGCTCACCATGGCAGACTGAAGCTTTCTTT.

Only one count was recorded for this clone. The chain recombines TRBV10-1 with TRBJ1-1; 7 nucleotides align to TRBD1. Germline V gives CDR1 WNHNN, CDR2 SYGVQD (reference sequence). CDR3 length: 13 amino acids. The junction had 4 bases not matched to a gene; V was cut back by 9 bases and J by 0 bases. The DNA for the CDR3 is TGCGCCAGGAAGGACAGGATGAACACTGAAGCTTTCTTT. It is translated as CARKDRMNTEAFF.

The chain links TRBV19 to TRBJ1-5; possibly TRBD1 for D (6 bases). CDR3 length: 12 amino acids. Deletions cut 5 bases from V and 11 bases from J, with 13 bases between. The germline CDR1 and CDR2 sequences are LNHDA and SQIVND (reference sequence). CDR3 amino acids: CASSFRRDTQHF. CDR3 DNA: TGTGCCAGTAGTTTCCGACGGGACACCCAGCATTTT.